This paragraph reports one T cell receptor (beta chain). Its antigen is unknown. This record comes from a study of OX40 agonist ivuxolimab in advanced cancers. Study information: At 0.01 to 10 mg/kg, ivuxolimab was administered intravenously to patients every 2 weeks. Eligibility rules accepted prior anti-PD-1, anti-PD-L1 or anti-CTLA-4 therapy, and 40% to 50% had some. Partial responses occurred in three patients (one hepatocellular carcinoma, two cutaneous melanoma).

Produced via immunoSEQ multiplex PCR; TCRdb's table is partial and in-frame only. The sample yields about 79,000 clones, approximately 94% seen once. General observations from the study: The expanded peripheral T cells' antigen specificity was not determined.

This TCR came from an adult with an advanced solid tumor such as melanoma, head and neck, liver or kidney cancer. The sequencing used CD4+ or CD8+ T cells sorted from blood, collected in a trial of the OX40 agonist ivuxolimab.

The CDR3 DNA is TGTGCCAGCAGCCCCGACAGGAACTATGGCTACACCTTC. Its translation: CASSPDRNYGYTF. The chain joins TRBV7-8 to TRBJ1-2; D may be TRBD1 (6 bases). The ends were cut back, 5 bases at V and 2 bases at J, with 9 bases in the middle. This CDR3 comprises 13 residues. Per the germline V gene, CDR1 is SGHVS and CDR2 is FQNEAQ.